Below, 26 T cell receptor beta chains from the same sample are listed, as sequenced in a study of T cells in Graves' hyperthyroidism and ophthalmopathy. Amplified regions were TCR beta CDR3 sequences from RNA transcripts. A set of HTBI primers served as the primers for a first-round RT-PCR of the TCR CDR3. One entry per CDR3 protein results from TCRdb running MiXCR on the multiplex PCR reads. The repertoire holds a few hundred thousand distinct CDR3 sequences, about 45% seen once, with about 45% in the top ten. Sequenced input: peripheral blood or thyroid tissue (not recorded which). The receptor set was obtained from an adult woman with Graves' disease, either hyperthyroidism or ophthalmopathy (not recorded which).

The V gene is TRBV29-1, the J gene TRBJ1-2; D perhaps matches TRBD1 (6 bases). The CDR3 length is 10 residues. Trimming took off 8 bases at V and 8 bases at J, with 12 bases between the two ends. Germline CDR1 and CDR2: SQVTM and ANQGSEA. The CDR3 sequence is CSSLGTGYTF. The CDR3 DNA reads TGCAGCAGTTTAGGGACAGGCTACACCTTC.

V usage is TRBV5-1 and J usage is TRBJ2-2, with D possibly being TRBD1 or TRBD2 (6 bases each). CDR3 length equals 17 residues. CDR1 is SGHRS and CDR2 is YFSETQ in the germline V gene. V gave up 2 bases and J gave up 3 bases, with 17 bases separating them. This CDR3 reads CASSFGLTGSHTGELFF. The CDR3 DNA reads TGCGCCAGCAGCTTCGGACTAACAGGGTCGCACACCGGGGAGCTGTTTTTT.

This clonotype showed up just a few times. The chain combines TRBV12-3 or TRBV12-4 with TRBJ2-3; maybe TRBD1 (6 bases). With 6 bases removed from V and 6 bases from J, the gap between germline ends came to 10 bases. This CDR3 has 12 amino acids. CDR3 sequence: CASRGAADTQYF. The CDR3 DNA follows: TGTGCCAGCAGGGGGGCGGCGGATACGCAGTATTTT.

A remark on this clonotype: A clone one base away is much larger, so this may be a read error. The chain is built from TRBV19 and TRBJ2-2; 7 bases map to TRBD1. Trimming cost V 6 bases and J 6 bases; bases outside gene matches: 13. CDR3 length equals 16 residues. The germline gives CDR1 LNHDA, CDR2 SQIVND (reference sequence). The CDR3 DNA sequence: TGTGCCAGTAGACTCCCCAGACAGGGCTTCGCCGGGGAGCTGTTTTTT. It specifies CASRLPRQGFAGELFF. Drawing the rest from reference TRBV19 and TRBJ2-2, the complete variable domain is DGGITQSPKYLFRKEGQNVTLSCEQNLNHDAMYWYRQDPGQGLRLIYYSQIVNDFQKGDIAEGYSVSREKKESFPLTVTSAQKNPTAFYLCASRLPRQGFAGELFFGEGSRLTVL.

This clonotype appeared a few times. Written as DNA, the CDR3 is TGTGCCACCAGTGACTATAGACAGGGGGGGGAGACCCAGTACTTC. Translated: CATSDYRQGGETQYF. This chain connects TRBV24-1 to TRBJ2-5; 9 positions agree with TRBD1. V was pared by 4 bases and J by 5 bases, with 7 bases of the junction left unmatched. The V gene's germline CDR1 is KGHDR and CDR2 SFDVKD. The CDR3 has 15 amino acids.

This clonotype was recorded at least ten times. The chain links TRBV7-2 to TRBJ1-3; D is perhaps TRBD1 (5 bases). Trimming took 5 bases from V and 4 from J, leaving 9 bases between them. The CDR3 has 13 amino acids. Germline V gives CDR1 SGHTA, CDR2 FQGNSA. As DNA, the CDR3 is TGTGCCAGCAGCCCGGGGCAAGGAAACACCATATATTTT. Protein: CASSPGQGNTIYF.

This clonotype was observed a few times. J is TRBJ2-7 and V is TRBV2; 8 nucleotides line up with TRBD2. The V gene end was trimmed by 4 bases and the J gene end by 0 bases; junction bases not matched to a gene: 5. CDR1 and CDR2 from the germline V gene are SNHLY and FYNNEI. The CDR3 extends over 15 amino acids. CDR3 nucleotide sequence: TGTGCCAGCAGTGCGGCGGGGGGAAGCTCCTACGAGCAGTACTTC. It encodes CASSAAGGSSYEQYF.

The CDR3 DNA reads TGTGCCAGCAGCCCGCCACACTCGAACACTGAAGCTTTCTTT. This encodes CASSPPHSNTEAFF. The chain uses TRBV11-2 and TRBJ1-1; no clear D. V dropped 5 bases and J dropped 1 base, with 11 bases sitting between them. Looked up from germline, CDR1 is SGHAT and CDR2 is FQNNGV. This CDR3 contains 14 residues.

The V gene is TRBV25-1, the J gene TRBJ1-2; 8 nucleotides line up with TRBD1. V lost 3 bases to trimming and J lost 8 bases; unmatched junction nucleotides: 5. This CDR3 has 13 residues. Germline V gene sequence: CDR1 MGHDK, CDR2 SYGVNS. CDR3 in amino acids: CASSDGRGRGYTF. CDR3 coding DNA: TGTGCCAGCAGTGATGGCAGGGGGCGAGGCTACACCTTC.

This clonotype was counted at least ten times. The gene calls are TRBV7-9 and TRBJ1-2, with D unclear. V was clipped by 8 bases and J by 1 base, with 11 bases between them. Germline lookup yields CDR1 SEHNR and CDR2 FQNEAQ (reference sequence). The CDR3 consists of 13 residues. The CDR3 nucleotides are TGTGCCAGCTCTGCCGGGATTAACTATGGCTACACCTTC. Encoded protein: CASSAGINYGYTF. The variable domain in full, with the rest retrieved from reference TRBV7-9 and TRBJ1-2, is DTGVSQNPRHKITKRGQNVTFRCDPISEHNRLYWYRQTLGQGPEFLTYFQNEAQLEKSRLLSDRFSAERPKGSFSTLEIQRTEQGDSAMYLCASSAGINYGYTFGSGTRLTVV.

The table lists this clonotype with many counts. This rearrangement joins TRBV7-8 to TRBJ2-7, with a weak D call TRBD1 (6 bases). V gave up 5 bases and J gave up 0 bases, with 14 bases separating them. Per germline, CDR1 SGHVS and CDR2 FQNEAQ. This CDR3 comprises 15 residues. CDR3 residues: CASSENDRSSYEQYF. Written as DNA, the CDR3 is TGTGCCAGCAGCGAGAATGACAGGAGCTCCTACGAGCAGTACTTC.

The chain recombines TRBV12-3 or TRBV12-4 with TRBJ2-7; the D gene could be TRBD1 or TRBD2 (9 bases each). The CDR3 contains 18 residues. The ends were cut back, 2 bases at V and 2 bases at J, with 22 bases in the middle. The CDR3 DNA reads as TGTGCCAGCAGTTTAAAACAGGGGGCGGCTAGCGGGGCCTACGAGCAGTACTTC. Translation gives CASSLKQGAASGAYEQYF.

The chain has TRBV20-1 and TRBJ1-4; 8 nucleotides agree with TRBD1. The CDR3 consists of 17 residues. Looked up from germline, CDR1 is DFQATT and CDR2 is SNEGSKA (reference sequence). V shed 4 bases and J 5 bases; nucleotides not matched to a gene: 15. The CDR3: CSATSLRTGRSNEKLFF. The CDR3 DNA follows: TGCAGTGCTACTTCTCTACGGACAGGGCGGTCCAATGAAAAACTGTTTTTT.

This clonotype was seen many times. This sequence joins TRBV7-2 and TRBJ2-7; 13 nucleotides match TRBD2. The CDR3 is 16 amino acids. After removal of 5 bases from V and 6 bases from J, the junction contained 10 bases not matched to a gene. The V gene's germline CDR1 is SGHTA and CDR2 FQGNSA. CDR3 residues: CASSPQTSGRRGEQYF. The CDR3 DNA reads as TGTGCCAGCAGCCCGCAGACTAGCGGGAGGAGGGGCGAGCAGTACTTC.

In the case of this clonotype: Compared with germline, one end of the junction differs, possibly owing to a read error. This CDR3 is CACSVGVLGDTEAFF. CDR3 sequence (DNA): TGTGCCTGCAGCGTTGGGGTGTTGGGGGACACTGAAGCTTTCTTT. The chain recombines TRBV9 with TRBJ1-1; possible D gene TRBD1, 5 bases. The CDR3 has 15 amino acids. In germline, CDR1 is SGDLS, CDR2 YYNGEE. The variable domain in full, completed from reference TRBV9 and TRBJ1-1, reads DSGVTQTPKHLITATGQRVTLRCSPRSGDLSVYWYQQSLDQGLQFLIQYYNGEERAKGNILERFSAQQFPDLHSELNLSSLELGDSALYFCACSVGVLGDTEAFFGQGTRLTVV.

The J gene is TRBJ2-5, the V gene TRBV20-1, with D perhaps matching TRBD1 or TRBD2 (6 bases each). Trimming pared 1 base from V and 6 bases from J, leaving 21 bases between. Germline-derived CDR1 and CDR2 are DFQATT and SNEGSKA (reference sequence). The CDR3 loop spans 16 amino acids. In DNA form, the CDR3 reads TGCAGTGCTAGAGGGGTGGGGGGCGACCTACGGAAGACCCAGTACTTC. The encoded protein is CSARGVGGDLRKTQYF.

The V call is TRBV6-1, the J call TRBJ2-5; maybe TRBD2 (5 bases). This CDR3 has 15 amino acids. V lost 0 bases and J lost 1, with 9 bases in between. Germline V gives CDR1 MNHNS, CDR2 SASEGT. The CDR3, as DNA: TGTGCCAGCAGTGAAGCGTCGGCGGGCCAAGAGACCCAGTACTTC. Translation: CASSEASAGQETQYF.

The chain has TRBV20-1 and TRBJ1-1; D gene unclear. This CDR3 region has 12 residues. The germline CDR1 and CDR2 sequences are DFQATT and SNEGSKA (reference sequence). This chain's CDR3 is CITPPTTLEAFF. The DNA of the CDR3 is TGCATTACTCCCCCAACTACGCTTGAAGCTTTCTTT.

On this clonotype itself: An end of the junction does not agree with germline; a read error may underlie this. The rearrangement links TRBV7-9 to TRBJ1-4; possibly TRBD1 for D (5 bases). CDR3 length equals 15 residues. Germline lookup yields CDR1 SEHNR and CDR2 FQNEAQ (reference sequence). The CDR3 reads CASSQLAGTSEKLFF. CDR3 DNA: TGTGCCAGCAGCCAATTAGCCGGGACTAGTGAAAAACTGTTTTTT.

There are a few counts of this clonotype. The rearrangement links TRBV29-1 to TRBJ1-2; D is perhaps TRBD1 (5 bases). V lost 7 bases and J 8 bases, leaving 20 bases between the germline ends. This CDR3 has 13 residues. Germline-derived CDR1 and CDR2 are SQVTM and ANQGSEA. DNA of the CDR3: TGCAGCGGCAGGGACCGTAACTATGAGGGCTACACCTTC. Protein sequence: CSGRDRNYEGYTF.

This clonotype appeared many times. This rearrangement joins TRBV29-1 to TRBJ2-7; TRBD2 agrees at 10 bases. The CDR3 loop spans 16 amino acids. CDR1 is SQVTM and CDR2 is ANQGSEA in the germline V gene. Unmatched junction bases numbered 10, after V lost 1 base and J lost 4 bases. The CDR3 is CSVEGTSTSGRYEQYF. In DNA form, the CDR3 reads TGCAGCGTTGAAGGAACCTCGACTAGCGGGCGTTACGAGCAGTACTTC.

This clonotype was observed a few times. The gene calls are TRBV15 and TRBJ2-5; TRBD1 matches 9 bases. CDR1 and CDR2 (germline): LNHNV, YYDKDF (reference sequence). The CDR3 totals 17 residues. Trimming removed 5 bases from V and 7 bases from J; junction bases left unmatched: 17. The CDR3 DNA reads as TGTGCCACCAGCCCACGCCCGGTCGGGACAGGGTCGGTGACCCAGTACTTC. Translated: CATSPRPVGTGSVTQYF.

This clonotype was picked up one time. Written as DNA, the CDR3 is TGTGCCAGCAGCTTAGAAACGGGGGCATTTGGGGCCAACGTCCTGACTTTC. Translating gives CASSLETGAFGANVLTF. The chain has TRBV7-9 and TRBJ2-6, with D tentatively TRBD1 or TRBD2 (6 bases each). CDR1 and CDR2 (germline): SEHNR, FQNEAQ (reference sequence). The CDR3 runs 17 residues. V was trimmed by 1 base and J by 3 bases, leaving 13 bases between them.

About this clonotype itself: Since a much larger clone is just one base distant, this may be a read error. V gene TRBV5-5 combines with J gene TRBJ2-2; D might be TRBD2 (5 bases). Germline loops: CDR1 SGHKS, CDR2 YYEKEE (reference sequence). CDR3 length: 16 residues. In nucleotides, the CDR3 is TGTGCCAGCAGCTTGTTAACGGGAAAGGGCACCGGGGAGCTGGTTTTT. Translation: CASSLLTGKGTGELVF. Full variable domain (missing parts from reference TRBV5-5 and TRBJ2-2): DAGVTQSPTHLIKTRGQQVTLRCSPISGHKSVSWYQQVLGQGPQFIFQYYEKEERGRGNFPDRFSARQFPNYSSELNVNALLLGDSALYLCASSLLTGKGTGELVFGEGSRLTVL.

The chain recombines TRBV25-1 with TRBJ2-7; the D call may be TRBD1 or TRBD2 (5 bases each). V lost 6 bases, J lost 2 bases, and 8 bases lay in between. From germline, CDR1 is MGHDK and CDR2 SYGVNS. CDR3 length equals 12 residues. The CDR3 here is CASRPGPYEQYF. The CDR3 DNA sequence: TGTGCCAGCAGGCCGGGGCCCTACGAGCAGTACTTC.

Ten or more counts support this clonotype. This chain links TRBV4-2 with TRBJ1-2; 11 bases map to TRBD1. With V trimmed by 3 bases and J by 2 bases, 2 bases remained unmatched. Germline values: CDR1 LGHNA, CDR2 YNFKEQ. The CDR3 loop spans 15 amino acids. CDR3 DNA sequence: TGTGCCAGCAGCCACGGACAGGGGGCGAACTATGGCTACACCTTC. Its translation: CASSHGQGANYGYTF.